These 28 T cell receptor beta chains were sequenced from one sample in a study of human T cells and chemical hapten exposure. Each CDR3 protein gets one entry after TCRdb re-called the RACE reads with MiXCR. The table has about 57,000 distinct CDR3 sequences, about 9.3% seen once. The time point denotes: patch test 1, 2 weeks after DPC sensitization. Treatment: therapeutic diphenylcyclopropenone sensitization with weekly scalp DPC. The starting material was whole blood, obtained in connection with sensitization to the hapten diphenylcyclopropenone (DPC). Receptor source: a woman aged 40 to 50 with alopecia areata. Some clones in this sample may be carry-over from other donors' samples.

This clonotype was detected a few times. V and J are TRBV7-9 and TRBJ1-2; a weak D match, TRBD1 (5 bases). The CDR3 contains 14 residues. With 1 base removed from V and 6 bases from J, the gap between germline ends came to 12 bases. From germline, CDR1 is SEHNR and CDR2 FQNEAQ (reference sequence). CDR3 nucleotides: TGTGCCAGCAGCTTAGGCGGGGCTGGAGATGGCTACACCTTC. It is translated as CASSLGGAGDGYTF.

The table lists this clonotype with many counts. V usage is TRBV6-2 or TRBV6-3 and J usage is TRBJ1-2, with TRBD1 matching 7 bases. The CDR3 is 14 residues long. After removal of 5 bases from V and 4 bases from J, the junction contained 7 bases not matched to a gene. Germline CDR1 MNHEY, CDR2 SVGEGT. Written as DNA, the CDR3 is TGTGCCAGCAGTCGCCCTGACAGGGCCTATGGCTACACCTTC. Translating it yields CASSRPDRAYGYTF.

This clonotype appeared a few times. The CDR3 protein is CASSPGRTGELFF. CDR3 nucleotides: TGTGCCAGCAGCCCTGGACGGACCGGGGAGCTGTTTTTT. This chain connects TRBV3-1 to TRBJ2-2; no clear D. The CDR3 sequence is 13 residues long. Germline V gives CDR1 LGHDT, CDR2 YNNKEL (reference sequence). The V end was cut by 4 bases, the J end by 5 bases, with 8 bases between.

This chain connects TRBV30 to TRBJ2-3; 7 positions match TRBD2. The CDR3 is made up of 15 amino acids. V was clipped by 3 bases and J by 3 bases; unmatched bases: 9. Per the germline V gene, CDR1 is GTSNPN and CDR2 is SVGIG (reference sequence). The CDR3 protein is CAWSGGGVRTDTQYF. CDR3 coding DNA: TGTGCCTGGAGCGGCGGGGGAGTGAGGACAGATACGCAGTATTTT.

By share, this clonotype counts as medium-sized. The chain has TRBV6-4 and TRBJ2-1; 7 nucleotides agree with TRBD2. After removal of 8 bases from V and 9 bases from J, the junction contained 13 bases not matched to a gene. The CDR3 runs 14 residues. Germline CDR1 and CDR2: MRHNA and SNTAGT. DNA of the CDR3: TGTGCCAGCGGGGAGGGACCAGAGATGGGTGAGCAGTTCTTC. This codes for CASGEGPEMGEQFF.

This clonotype occurred many times. The J gene is TRBJ2-2, the V gene TRBV15, with TRBD1 identical over 9 bases. Trimming cost V 3 bases and J 6 bases; bases outside gene matches: 5. Germline loops: CDR1 LNHNV, CDR2 YYDKDF (reference sequence). The CDR3 length is 15 residues. The CDR3 loop reads CATSRRQGVSGELFF. The CDR3 DNA reads TGTGCCACCAGCAGGAGACAGGGGGTATCCGGGGAGCTGTTTTTT. Supplemented by reference TRBV15 and TRBJ2-2, the full variable domain reads DAMVIQNPRYQVTQFGKPVTLSCSQTLNHNVMYWYQQKSSQAPKLLFHYYDKDFNNEADTPDNFQSRRPNTSFCFLDIRSPGLGDTAMYLCATSRRQGVSGELFFGEGSRLTVL.

This clonotype was counted ten times or more. The chain uses TRBV7-3 and TRBJ2-2; no clear D. V lost 5 bases to trimming and J lost 5 bases, with 12 bases between them. The CDR3 contains 14 residues. In germline, CDR1 is SGHTA, CDR2 FQGTGA. CDR3 coding DNA: TGTGCCAGCAGCCCGCCGGGTAGTACCGGGGAGCTGTTTTTT. Translating gives CASSPPGSTGELFF.

Only a few counts were recorded for this clonotype. This chain connects TRBV6-5 to TRBJ1-3, with D uncertain. CDR1 is MNHEY and CDR2 is SVGAGI in the germline V gene. Trimming stripped 0 bases from V and 2 bases from J, with 5 bases between. This CDR3 is built from 14 residues. The CDR3 bases are TGTGCCAGCAGTTACTCGCGAACTGGAAACACCATATATTTT. Protein sequence: CASSYSRTGNTIYF.

In its sample, this clonotype was seen a few times. The rearrangement uses TRBV6-4 and TRBJ1-4; 10 bases agree with TRBD1. The CDR3 runs to 14 residues. Germline loops: CDR1 MRHNA, CDR2 SNTAGT. Losses at the gene ends were 5 bases for V and 7 bases for J; bases not matched to a gene: 4. CDR3 loop: CASSNGTGAEKLFF. CDR3 in DNA: TGTGCCAGCAGTAATGGGACAGGGGCTGAAAAACTGTTTTTT.

With regard to this clonotype: This may be a read error, as it is one base from a much larger clone. The conserved phenylalanine or tryptophan is not found at the CDR3 terminus, so this likely reflects a read error. The chain uses TRBV12-3 or TRBV12-4 and TRBJ2-5; TRBD2 matches 7 bases. V shed 6 bases and J 5 bases; nucleotides not matched to a gene: 9. CDR3 length equals 14 residues. The CDR3 DNA sequence: TGTGCCAGCAGACCCGGACTAGGGGACGAGACCCAGTACCTC. It codes for CASRPGLGDETQYL.

This rearrangement joins TRBV7-2 to TRBJ2-4; weak D call: TRBD1 (6 bases). The germline gives CDR1 SGHTA, CDR2 FQGNSA. This CDR3 spans 15 amino acids. The germline V and J ends were trimmed by 1 base and 7 bases, with 14 bases remaining between them. The CDR3 spells CASSLGGPRANIQYF. The CDR3 nucleotides are TGTGCCAGCAGCTTAGGGGGGCCCCGGGCGAACATTCAGTACTTC.

Details on this clonotype: A read error may be the cause here, since a much bigger clone is one base away. The rearrangement uses TRBV5-5 and TRBJ1-2; tentatively, D is TRBD1 (5 bases). CDR1 is SGHKS, CDR2 YYEKEE, per germline (reference sequence). The CDR3 contains 14 residues. V was trimmed by 4 bases and J by 7 bases, leaving 17 bases between them. CDR3: CASSEATTVCGYTF. The CDR3 DNA sequence: TGTGCCAGCAGCGAAGCAACGACAGTCTGTGGCTACACCTTC.

The CDR3 DNA sequence: TGTGCCAGCAGCTTGGAACGAAGGAGTGAGCAGTTCTTC. Translating gives CASSLERRSEQFF. This chain uses TRBV5-4 with TRBJ2-1, with unresolved D. The CDR3 loop spans 13 amino acids. Germline assignment: CDR1 SGHNT and CDR2 YYREEE (reference sequence). The ends were cut back, 0 bases at V and 9 bases at J, with 10 bases in the middle. The entire variable domain, with the rest obtained from reference TRBV5-4 and TRBJ2-1, is as follows: ETGVTQSPTHLIKTRGQQVTLRCSSQSGHNTVSWYQQALGQGPQFIFQYYREEENGRGNFPPRFSGLQFPNYSSELNVNALELDDSALYLCASSLERRSEQFFGPGTRLTVL.

Ten or more counts support this clonotype. V usage is TRBV29-1 and J usage is TRBJ1-5; TRBD1 matches 7 bases. The germline gives CDR1 SQVTM, CDR2 ANQGSEA. The CDR3 loop spans 13 amino acids. With 0 bases clipped from V and 7 bases from J, the junction kept 3 bases outside the gene matches. CDR3 in amino acids: CSVEEGGGQPQHF. The CDR3 region has the DNA TGCAGCGTTGAAGAAGGGGGCGGCCAGCCCCAGCATTTT.

At least ten counts were recorded for this clonotype. This sequence joins TRBV7-2 and TRBJ1-1; 10 nucleotides match TRBD1. This CDR3 is 20 amino acids long. The germline V gene has CDR1 SGHTA and CDR2 FQGNSA. The ends lost 5 bases at V and 1 base at J; junction bases unmatched: 19. The CDR3 here is CASSHRQGARQSGWNTEAFF. The CDR3 DNA reads as TGTGCCAGCAGCCACCGACAGGGGGCGCGGCAGTCCGGTTGGAACACTGAAGCTTTCTTT.

This clonotype was detected only a few times. CDR3 bases: TGTGCCAGCAGTATCGAGCGGACAGATACGCAGTATTTT. It encodes CASSIERTDTQYF. This sequence joins TRBV2 and TRBJ2-3; the D gene is possibly TRBD2 (5 bases). Trimming pared 5 bases from V and 3 bases from J, leaving 9 bases between. There are 13 residues in the CDR3. From germline, CDR1 is SNHLY and CDR2 FYNNEI.

In this sample, this clonotype turned up many times. The rearrangement links TRBV6-5 to TRBJ2-1; perhaps TRBD1 as D (6 bases). V shed 2 bases and J shed 9 bases, with 17 bases lying between them. The CDR3 is 15 amino acids. The germline CDR1 and CDR2 sequences are MNHEY and SVGAGI. The CDR3 DNA reads TGTGCCAGCAGTTACGAATACAGGGCGGCCGGTGAGCAGTTCTTC. Protein product: CASSYEYRAAGEQFF.

This clonotype was found a few times. This chain joins TRBV3-1 and TRBJ1-5; TRBD1 matches at 7 bases. With V trimmed by 4 bases and J by 2 bases, 5 bases remained unmatched. From germline, CDR1 is LGHDT and CDR2 YNNKEL (reference sequence). The CDR3 spans 15 residues. Here the CDR3 DNA reads TGTGCCAGCAGCCGCCGAGGGGGCGGCAATCAGCCCCAGCATTTT. This codes for CASSRRGGGNQPQHF.

The chain is built from TRBV15 and TRBJ2-3; 8 bases line up with TRBD2. Per the germline V gene, CDR1 is LNHNV and CDR2 is YYDKDF (reference sequence). Trimming took 0 bases from V and 8 from J; bases not matched to a gene: 1. This CDR3 is 13 amino acids long. In DNA, the CDR3 is TGTGCCACCAGCAGAGACCGGGGGGGTACGCAGTATTTT. Its translation is CATSRDRGGTQYF.

This clonotype has a count of ten or more. In DNA form, the CDR3 reads TGCGCCAGCAGCTCGGGACAGTACCAAGAGACCCAGTACTTC. Its protein product is CASSSGQYQETQYF. The gene calls are TRBV5-1 and TRBJ2-5, with 7 bases identical to TRBD1. The CDR3 has 14 amino acids. V trimming: 3 bases; J trimming: 0 bases; junction bases outside the gene matches: 2. Germline V CDR1 and CDR2: SGHRS, YFSETQ. Looking up the rest from reference TRBV5-1 and TRBJ2-5 gives the full variable domain: KAGVTQTPRYLIKTRGQQVTLSCSPISGHRSVSWYQQTPGQGLQFLFEYFSETQRNKGNFPGRFSGRQFSNSRSEMNVSTLELGDSALYLCASSSGQYQETQYFGPGTRLLVL.

In the case of this clonotype: A much larger clone lies a single base off, so this may be a read error. The chain combines TRBV6-1 with TRBJ2-7; D possibly corresponds to TRBD1 (5 bases). The CDR3 length is 11 residues. Germline V gives CDR1 MNHNS, CDR2 SASEGT. The CDR3 loop is CARSGKGEQYF. CDR3 in DNA: TGTGCCCGCAGTGGGAAGGGGGAGCAGTACTTC.

This clonotype was detected ten times or more. V gene TRBV5-5 combines with J gene TRBJ2-1; TRBD1 aligns across 11 bases. V lost 4 bases to trimming and J lost 8 bases; unmatched junction nucleotides: 5. CDR1 and CDR2 from the germline V gene are SGHKS and YYEKEE (reference sequence). The CDR3 loop spans 14 amino acids. This chain's CDR3 is CASSLGQGVDEQFF. The CDR3 coding sequence is TGTGCCAGCAGCCTGGGACAGGGGGTTGATGAGCAGTTCTTC.

The V call is TRBV6-2 or TRBV6-3, the J call TRBJ2-7; no clear D. The ends were cut back, 0 bases at V and 2 bases at J, with 11 bases in the middle. This CDR3 is built from 15 residues. CDR1 and CDR2 from the germline V gene are MNHEY and SVGEGT. CDR3 DNA sequence: TGTGCCAGCAGTTACTCGAGCAGCGAGCCCTACGAGCAGTACTTC. As protein: CASSYSSSEPYEQYF.

This clonotype showed up many times. The J gene is TRBJ1-6, the V gene TRBV7-6; D not certain. This CDR3 contains 13 residues. CDR1 and CDR2 (germline): SGHVS, FNYEAQ. V dropped 5 bases and J dropped 5 bases, with 7 bases sitting between them. CDR3 DNA: TGTGCCAGCAGCCCCCGAGATAATTCACCCCTCCACTTT. Translation: CASSPRDNSPLHF.

This clonotype has at least ten counts. The chain couples TRBV9 to TRBJ2-3, with TRBD2 as a possible D gene (6 bases). V was pared by 3 bases and J by 3 bases, with 11 bases between. The CDR3 consists of 14 residues. CDR1 is SGDLS and CDR2 is YYNGEE in the germline V gene. The CDR3 here is CASSARGSTDTQYF. CDR3 in DNA: TGTGCCAGCAGCGCCCGGGGGTCGACAGATACGCAGTATTTT.

The chain recombines TRBV5-1 with TRBJ2-3; D is tentatively TRBD1 or TRBD2 (6 bases each). Trimming took 4 bases from V and 8 from J, leaving 17 bases between them. Germline V gives CDR1 SGHRS, CDR2 YFSETQ. This CDR3 spans 14 amino acids. CDR3 region: CASSALAGEVTQYF. Written as DNA, the CDR3 is TGCGCCAGCAGCGCACTAGCAGGGGAGGTTACGCAGTATTTT. The full variable domain, with the rest looked up from reference TRBV5-1 and TRBJ2-3, is KAGVTQTPRYLIKTRGQQVTLSCSPISGHRSVSWYQQTPGQGLQFLFEYFSETQRNKGNFPGRFSGRQFSNSRSEMNVSTLELGDSALYLCASSALAGEVTQYFGPGTRLTVL.

This clonotype was seen ten or more times. The chain employs TRBV29-1 and TRBJ2-1; D may be TRBD2 (5 bases). Trimming took off 3 bases at V and 7 bases at J, with 10 bases between the two ends. The CDR3 loop spans 12 amino acids. Germline V gene data show CDR1 as SQVTM and CDR2 as ANQGSEA. The CDR3 coding sequence is TGCAGCGTTGATCCGGGCGGGAATGAGCAGTTCTTC. Residues: CSVDPGGNEQFF.

This clonotype was observed many times. The chain couples TRBV5-4 to TRBJ1-2; D remains unclear. The length of the CDR3 is 13 residues. CDR1 and CDR2 from the germline V gene are SGHNT and YYREEE (reference sequence). V gave up 4 bases and J gave up 2 bases, with 9 bases separating them. The CDR3 DNA is TGTGCCAGCAGCACAACGGGAAACTATGGCTACACCTTC. It translates to CASSTTGNYGYTF. Combining the CDR3 with reference TRBV5-4 and TRBJ1-2 gives the whole variable domain ETGVTQSPTHLIKTRGQQVTLRCSSQSGHNTVSWYQQALGQGPQFIFQYYREEENGRGNFPPRFSGLQFPNYSSELNVNALELDDSALYLCASSTTGNYGYTFGSGTRLTVV.